This T cell receptor beta chain was identified in a study of blood T cell repertoires in COVID-19. Across the whole study: Whether acute or convalescent, the COVID-19 samples came from the United States, Italy and Spain. Sample material is recorded as cDNA or gDNA derived from T cells, B-cell-depleted T cells, or PBMCs.

This clone came up once. Per the authors' pipeline: Reference gene primer amplification in the assay estimated nucleated cell counts. Clones were sequenced by immunoSEQ multiplex PCR, and TCRdb holds only the in-frame ones, with some missing. V, J and clone size were drawn from that table, and D and trimming were deduced from the DNA. Altogether around 150,000 clones are present, over 90% being singletons, with the ten largest covering approximately 2%. This CDR3 has 15 residues. The V segment lost 7 bases and the J segment 0 bases; nucleotides outside the gene matches: 6. Germline V gene sequence: CDR1 MNHEY, CDR2 SVGAGI.

The sequenced material came from peripheral blood. The J gene is TRBJ2-3, the V gene TRBV6-5; 8 nucleotides match TRBD2. The sequence was collected from a woman aged 55-69 years with COVID-19, enrolled during active disease. CDR3: CASTNGGGSTDTQYF. As DNA, the CDR3 is TGTGCCAGCACCAATGGCGGGGGGAGCACAGATACGCAGTATTTT.